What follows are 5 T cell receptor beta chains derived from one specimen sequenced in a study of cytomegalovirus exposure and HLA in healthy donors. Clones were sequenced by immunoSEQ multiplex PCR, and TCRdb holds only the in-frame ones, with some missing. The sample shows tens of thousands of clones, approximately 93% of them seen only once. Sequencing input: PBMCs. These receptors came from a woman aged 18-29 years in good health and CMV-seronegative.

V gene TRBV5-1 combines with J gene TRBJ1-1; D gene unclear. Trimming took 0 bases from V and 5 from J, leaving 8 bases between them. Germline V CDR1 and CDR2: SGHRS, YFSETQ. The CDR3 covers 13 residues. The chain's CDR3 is CASSLEWATEAFF. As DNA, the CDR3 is TGCGCCAGCAGCTTGGAATGGGCGACTGAAGCTTTCTTT.

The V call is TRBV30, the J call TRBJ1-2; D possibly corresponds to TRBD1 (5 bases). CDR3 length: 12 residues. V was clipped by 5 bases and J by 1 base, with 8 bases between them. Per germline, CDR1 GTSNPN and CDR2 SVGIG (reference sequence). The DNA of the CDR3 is TGTGCCTGGGACAGCCATAACTATGGCTACACCTTC. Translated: CAWDSHNYGYTF. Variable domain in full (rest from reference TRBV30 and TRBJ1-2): SQTIHQWPATLVQPVGSPLSLECTVEGTSNPNLYWYRQAAGRGLQLLFYSVGIGQISSEVPQNLSASRPQDRQFILSSKKLLLSDSGFYLCAWDSHNYGYTFGSGTRLTVV.

The CDR3, as DNA: TGTGCCAGCAGCCAAGTCAGGGGCCATGAGCAGTTCTTC. The encoded protein is CASSQVRGHEQFF. V usage is TRBV14 and J usage is TRBJ2-1; a possible D gene is TRBD1 (6 bases). V was clipped by 1 base and J by 8 bases, with 9 bases between them. This CDR3 is 13 amino acids long. CDR1 and CDR2 from the germline V gene are SGHDN and FVKESK.

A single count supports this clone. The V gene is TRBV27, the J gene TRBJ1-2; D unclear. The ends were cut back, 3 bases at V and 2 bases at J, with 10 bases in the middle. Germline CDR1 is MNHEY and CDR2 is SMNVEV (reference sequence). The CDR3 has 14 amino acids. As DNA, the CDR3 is TGTGCCAGCAGTTTCCTCGGGGTCAACTATGGCTACACCTTC. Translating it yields CASSFLGVNYGYTF.

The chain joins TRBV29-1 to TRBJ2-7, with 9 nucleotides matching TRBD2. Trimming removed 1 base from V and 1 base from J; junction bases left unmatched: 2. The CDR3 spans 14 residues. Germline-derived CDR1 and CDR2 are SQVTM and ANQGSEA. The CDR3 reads CSVEGTSESYEQYF. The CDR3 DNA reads TGCAGCGTTGAAGGGACTAGCGAATCCTACGAGCAGTACTTC.